This TCR beta chain was found in a study of T cells in Graves' hyperthyroidism and ophthalmopathy. Study in general: Peripheral blood was collected at initial diagnosis, before any treatment. Study conclusions and caveats: Classification by a 13 V-J model distinguished ophthalmopathy from stable hyperthyroidism.

Participants, patients aged 18 to 65, had newly diagnosed hyperthyroidism with a duration under 2 months. Lactation, pregnancy, other autoimmune disease or uncontrolled infection led to exclusion of patients. About this clonotype itself: Its antigen is not identified.

TCR beta CDR3 sequences were amplified from RNA transcripts. TCR CDR3 underwent first-round RT-PCR with the HTBI primer set. TCRdb used MiXCR to reprocess the multiplex PCR reads, holding one entry per CDR3 protein. The sample has 360,000 or so distinct CDR3 sequences, approximately 20% seen once. The CDR3 consists of 12 residues. V lost 1 base and J 5 bases, leaving 6 bases between the germline ends. CDR1 and CDR2 (germline): LGHNT, FRNRAP. Sequencing used blood. This rearrangement joins TRBV12-5 to TRBJ2-7; D is perhaps TRBD2 (6 bases). This TCR was recovered from a woman aged 18-29 years with Graves' hyperthyroidism. CDR3 sequence (DNA): TGTGCTAGTGGTTTGGGGGGGGACGAGCAGTACTTC. Its protein product is CASGLGGDEQYF.